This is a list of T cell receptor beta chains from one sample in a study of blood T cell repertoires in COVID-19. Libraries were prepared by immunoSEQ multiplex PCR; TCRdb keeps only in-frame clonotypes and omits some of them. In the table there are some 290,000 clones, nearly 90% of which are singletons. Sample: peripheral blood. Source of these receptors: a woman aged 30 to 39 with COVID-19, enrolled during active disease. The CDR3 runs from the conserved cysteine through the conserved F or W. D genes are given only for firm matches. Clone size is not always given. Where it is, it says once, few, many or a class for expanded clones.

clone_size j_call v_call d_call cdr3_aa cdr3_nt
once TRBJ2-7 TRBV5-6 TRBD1 CASSDRAATEQYF TGTGCCAGCAGCGACAGGGCAGCGACCGAGCAGTACTTC
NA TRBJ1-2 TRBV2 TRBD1 CASSPRTGKNYGYTF TGTGCCAGCAGTCCCCGGACAGGGAAAAACTATGGCTACACCTTC
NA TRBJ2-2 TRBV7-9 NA CASSLLGTNTGELFF TGTGCCAGCAGCTTATTAGGGACTAACACCGGGGAGCTGTTTTTT
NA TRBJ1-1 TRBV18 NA CASSPVRGTTNTEAFF TGTGCCAGCTCACCAGTCAGGGGAACGACGAACACTGAAGCTTTCTTT
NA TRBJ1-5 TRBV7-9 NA CASSLEQGNQPQHF TGTGCCAGCAGCTTAGAGCAGGGCAATCAGCCCCAGCATTTT
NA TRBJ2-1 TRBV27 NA CASSILGGTYNEQFF TGTGCCAGCAGTATCCTCGGGGGAACCTACAATGAGCAGTTCTTC
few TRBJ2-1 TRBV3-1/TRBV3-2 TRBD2 CASSQSGGSSYNEQFF TGTGCCAGCAGCCAAAGCGGGGGCAGCTCCTACAATGAGCAGTTCTTC
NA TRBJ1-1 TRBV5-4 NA CASSVGTMNTEAFF TGTGCCAGCAGTGTCGGGACAATGAACACTGAAGCTTTCTTT
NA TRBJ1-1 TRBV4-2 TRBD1 CASSQDKGAVRTEAFF TGTGCCAGCAGCCAAGATAAGGGGGCGGTACGTACTGAAGCTTTCTTT
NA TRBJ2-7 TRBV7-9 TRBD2 CASSLAGGGSYEQYF TGTGCCAGCAGCTTAGCTGGGGGGGGGAGCTACGAGCAGTACTTC
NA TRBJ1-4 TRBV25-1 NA CASSEYVGGGREKLFF TGTGCCAGCAGTGAATATGTTGGGGGGGGTAGGGAAAAACTGTTTTTT
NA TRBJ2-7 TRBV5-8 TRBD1 CASSLVGTGAYEQYF TGTGCCAGCAGCTTGGTGGGGACAGGGGCCTACGAGCAGTACTTC
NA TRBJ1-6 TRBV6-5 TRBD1 CASSYWQGARNSPLHF TGTGCCAGCAGTTACTGGCAGGGGGCGCGGAATTCACCCCTCCACTTT
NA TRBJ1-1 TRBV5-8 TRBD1 CASRRTGLRTEAFF TGTGCCAGCAGACGGACAGGGTTGAGGACTGAAGCTTTCTTT
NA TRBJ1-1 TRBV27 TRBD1 CASSPLQGADTEAFF TGTGCCAGCAGTCCCCTACAGGGGGCAGACACTGAAGCTTTCTTT
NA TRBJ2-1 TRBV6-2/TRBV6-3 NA CASGLEGVEQFF TGTGCCAGCGGCCTTGAGGGGGTTGAGCAGTTCTTC
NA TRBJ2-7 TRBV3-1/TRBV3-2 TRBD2 CASSQTGGYEQYF TGTGCCAGCAGTCAAACGGGGGGCTACGAGCAGTACTTC
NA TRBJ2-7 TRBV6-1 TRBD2 CASSEVGTSLPYEQYF TGTGCCAGCAGTGAAGTAGGGACTAGCCTCCCCTACGAGCAGTACTTC
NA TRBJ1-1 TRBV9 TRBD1 CASSVSADRGDTEAFF TGTGCCAGCAGCGTTTCAGCCGACAGGGGTGACACTGAAGCTTTCTTT